This TCR beta chain is from a study of T cells in Graves' hyperthyroidism and ophthalmopathy. As for the study in general: The blood sample was taken at first diagnosis, before treatment began. Points from the study as a whole: Most expanded thyroid clonotypes above 0.001 recurred in blood.

Thyroid ultrasound, orbital computed tomography, clinical symptoms, and serum thyroxine and TRAb underpinned diagnoses. The CDR3 sequence is 15 residues long. J was trimmed by 3 bases and V by 5 bases; bases with no gene match: 7. Germline V CDR1 and CDR2: MDHEN, SYDVKM. The investigators amplified TCR beta CDR3 regions from RNA transcripts. A set of HTBI primers served as the primers for a first-round RT-PCR of the TCR CDR3. TCRdb re-analysed the multiplex PCR reads in MiXCR, keeping a single row per CDR3 protein. In the table there are fewer than 700,000 distinct CDR3 sequences, over 15% of which are singletons. This clonotype was counted ten times or more. As yet, its antigen is unknown.

The sample was blood. The chain links TRBV28 to TRBJ2-7; 10 nucleotides align to TRBD1. The TCR originated in a woman aged 18-35 years with Graves' ophthalmopathy. The CDR3 here is CASSTLGTGDYEQYF. The CDR3 DNA sequence: TGTGCCAGCAGTACGTTAGGGACAGGGGACTACGAGCAGTACTTC.